This T cell receptor beta chain stems from a study of blood T cells in healthy people across ages. General study results and limits: Total diversity from one million sequenced T cells was likely underestimated.

With a J-beta primer mix and a sample-barcoded 5' primer, a second PCR ran about 7 to 11 cycles. TCRdb passed the 5' RACE reads through MiXCR, listing each CDR3 protein once. The repertoire holds 790,000 or so distinct CDR3 sequences, with around 50% as singletons. The CDR3 has 12 amino acids. Germline values: CDR1 SGHVS, CDR2 FQNEAQ. V was trimmed by 3 bases and J by 7 bases, leaving 7 bases between them. In its sample, this clonotype was seen many times. Its specificity is not known. Those donating, healthy Caucasian individuals from Russia, were aged roughly 6 to 100. This chain joins TRBV7-8 and TRBJ2-1; D not certain. The sequence came from a man of 80 years or more in good health. The sequenced sample was blood. The CDR3 is CASSFSSNEQFF. The DNA for the CDR3 is TGTGCCAGCAGCTTTTCCTCGAATGAGCAGTTCTTC.